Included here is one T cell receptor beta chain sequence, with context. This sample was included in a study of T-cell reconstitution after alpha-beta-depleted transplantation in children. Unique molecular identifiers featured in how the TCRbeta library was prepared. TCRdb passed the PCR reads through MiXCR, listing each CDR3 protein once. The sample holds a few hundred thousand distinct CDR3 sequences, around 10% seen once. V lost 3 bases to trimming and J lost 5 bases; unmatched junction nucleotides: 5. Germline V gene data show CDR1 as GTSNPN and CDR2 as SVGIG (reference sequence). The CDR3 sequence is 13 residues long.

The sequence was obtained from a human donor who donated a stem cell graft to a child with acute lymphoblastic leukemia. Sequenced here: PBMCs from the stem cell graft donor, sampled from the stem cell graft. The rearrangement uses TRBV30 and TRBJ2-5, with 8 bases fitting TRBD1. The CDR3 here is CAWSGGQGETQYF. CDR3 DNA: TGTGCCTGGAGCGGCGGACAGGGTGAGACCCAGTACTTC.